This T cell receptor (beta chain) was obtained from a study of control samples from healthy donors and cancer patients. The CDR3 spans 13 residues. V lost 5 bases, J lost 5 bases, and 12 bases lay in between. Germline V CDR1 and CDR2: SGHTA, FQGNSA. Only in-frame clones appear in the TCRdb table, and some are missing; sequencing was by immunoSEQ multiplex PCR. Here the sample spans approximately 150,000 clones, about 94% being singletons. Material: PBMCs. The rearrangement joins TRBV7-2 to TRBJ1-1, with D unresolved. The receptor's source is a man aged 60 to 69 with colorectal cancer. For the CDR3, the DNA is TGTGCCAGCAGCGCAGAGGAGAAGACTGAAGCTTTCTTT. Encoded protein: CASSAEEKTEAFF.